This TCR beta chain was captured in a study of T cell repertoires in cytomegalovirus infection. This CDR3 has 11 residues. V was shortened by 2 bases and J by 7 bases, with 6 bases between the two germline ends. From germline, CDR1 is SGHDT and CDR2 YYEEEE. Comments on this clonotype: Antigen specificity is unknown.

MiXCR was run by TCRdb on the reads, yielding one entry per CDR3 protein. Here the sample spans about a million distinct CDR3 sequences, roughly 30% being singletons. The sample in question was cultured CD8+ T cells from PBMCs, obtained from culture after CMV antigen stimulation. This sequence joins TRBV5-6 and TRBJ1-2, with D hard to call. This receptor was obtained from a human donor in good health (CMV status not recorded). Some clones in this sample may be carry-over from other donors' samples. The CDR3 loop reads CASSFTGGYTF. As DNA, the CDR3 is TGTGCCAGCAGCTTTACTGGTGGCTACACCTTC.